This record looks at one T cell receptor beta chain sequence and its context. What it recognizes is unknown. This table comes from immunoSEQ multiplex PCR, and its TCRdb copy is limited to in-frame clones, with some not included. The table lists 120,000 to 150,000 clones, approximately 89% of them singletons, with approximately 1.8% in the top ten. These data are taken from a study of T cell responses to AZD1222 COVID-19 vaccine. The CDR3 extends over 14 amino acids. The V gene lost 6 bases and the J gene lost 0 bases, with 11 bases spanning the gap. The V gene's germline CDR1 is MGHDK and CDR2 SYGVNS. Whole-study results and caveats: Spike as a whole was targeted by vaccine-associated CD4 TCRs, dominant at 160-218 and 743-854. Spike-specific TCR breadth and depth were elevated following two AZD1222 doses.

The origin of this receptor is an adult who received the AZD1222 COVID-19 vaccine. Sequenced material: peripheral blood, taken 28 days after the second AZD1222 dose. The chain carries TRBV25-1 and TRBJ1-1; possible D gene TRBD1, 5 bases. CDR3: CASRHRGVNTEAFF. In DNA form, the CDR3 reads TGTGCCAGCAGGCATAGAGGGGTGAACACTGAAGCTTTCTTT.